This T cell receptor (beta chain) was observed in a study of blood T cells in healthy people across ages. General study points: Older age went with lower TCR beta diversity per million T cells, in a roughly linear way.

Every sample gave at least 6 micrograms of total RNA when it was extracted. In germline, CDR1 is MNHNY, CDR2 SVGAGI (reference sequence). This CDR3 spans 15 amino acids. The V end was cut by 2 bases, the J end by 4 bases, with 12 bases between. A second about 6 to 12 cycle PCR used barcoded and J-beta primers. All cDNA molecules were each tagged by a template-switch adaptor with 12 random nucleotides. Every sample gave at least 2.5 million paired-end reads containing CDR3. TCRdb independently ran MiXCR on the 5' RACE reads; one entry per CDR3 protein. In the table there are around 600,000 distinct CDR3 sequences, roughly 48% of which are singletons. This clonotype was found many times. Antigen specificity is unknown.

Source material: blood. This clonotype was sampled from a man older than 75 in good health. V usage is TRBV6-6 and J usage is TRBJ2-1, with a tentative D call TRBD2 (5 bases). CDR3 amino acids: CASSYVWESYNEQFF. The CDR3 nucleotides are TGTGCCAGCAGTTACGTGTGGGAGTCTTACAATGAGCAGTTCTTC.